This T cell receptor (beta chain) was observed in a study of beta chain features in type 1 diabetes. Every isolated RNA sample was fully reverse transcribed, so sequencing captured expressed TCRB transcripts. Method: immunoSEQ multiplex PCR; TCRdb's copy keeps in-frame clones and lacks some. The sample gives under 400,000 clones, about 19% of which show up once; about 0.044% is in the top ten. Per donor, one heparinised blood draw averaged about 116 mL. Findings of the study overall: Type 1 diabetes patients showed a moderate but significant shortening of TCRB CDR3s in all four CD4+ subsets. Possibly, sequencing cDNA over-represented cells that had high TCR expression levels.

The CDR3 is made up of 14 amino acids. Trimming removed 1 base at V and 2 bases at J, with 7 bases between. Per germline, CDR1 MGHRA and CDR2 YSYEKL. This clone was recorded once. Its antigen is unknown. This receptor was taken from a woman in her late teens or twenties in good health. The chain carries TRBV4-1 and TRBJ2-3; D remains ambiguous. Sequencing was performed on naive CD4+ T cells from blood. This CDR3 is CASSQALSTDTQYF. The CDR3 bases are TGCGCCAGCAGCCAAGCTCTCTCCACAGATACGCAGTATTTT.